The clone carrying this T cell receptor (beta chain) has a handful of counts. No antigen is known for it. TCRdb independently ran MiXCR on the 5' RACE reads; one entry per CDR3 protein. The table shows about 140,000 distinct CDR3 sequences, with 14% occurring only once. Germline values: CDR1 SGHKS, CDR2 YYEKEE (reference sequence). V shed 5 bases and J 0 bases; nucleotides not matched to a gene: 6. The CDR3 spans 16 residues. These data originate in a study of T-cell memory formation after mild COVID-19. Study outcomes and limitations: Within pre-infection memory, some responding clones were found, suggesting cross-reactive memory joined. CD4+ contracting clones lay mainly in CM and EM, CD8+ ones in EMRA.

The clonotype was recovered from an adult woman who had mild COVID-19 (a few samples of this study predate the infection). Cell type and time point are not known. Sequencing input: PBMCs or a T cell subset sorted from them (not recorded which). This rearrangement joins TRBV5-5 to TRBJ2-2, with TRBD1 identical over 8 bases. For the CDR3, the DNA is TGTGCCAGCAGTACCTGGACAGGGACGAACACCGGGGAGCTGTTTTTT. Its translation is CASSTWTGTNTGELFF.